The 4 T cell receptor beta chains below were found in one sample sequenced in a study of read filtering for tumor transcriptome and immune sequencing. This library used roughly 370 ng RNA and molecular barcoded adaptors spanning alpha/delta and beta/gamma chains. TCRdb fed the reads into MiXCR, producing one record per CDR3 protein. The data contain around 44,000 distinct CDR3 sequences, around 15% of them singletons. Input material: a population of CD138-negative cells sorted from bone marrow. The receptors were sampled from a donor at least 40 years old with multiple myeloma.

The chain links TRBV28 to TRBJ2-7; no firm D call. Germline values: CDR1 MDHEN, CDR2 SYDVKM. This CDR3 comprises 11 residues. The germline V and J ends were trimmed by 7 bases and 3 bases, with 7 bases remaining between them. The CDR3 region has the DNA TGTGCCAGCAACAGTCTCTACGAGCAGTACTTC. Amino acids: CASNSLYEQYF.

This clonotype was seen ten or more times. The CDR3: CASRGQGGAGELFF. The CDR3 nucleotides read TGTGCCAGCAGGGGACAGGGGGGGGCCGGGGAGCTGTTTTTT. The chain recombines TRBV6-6 with TRBJ2-2, with 11 bases identical to TRBD1. V lost 6 bases, J lost 6 bases, and 3 bases stayed unmatched. Germline V gives CDR1 MNHNY, CDR2 SVGAGI (reference sequence). The CDR3 sequence is 14 residues long.

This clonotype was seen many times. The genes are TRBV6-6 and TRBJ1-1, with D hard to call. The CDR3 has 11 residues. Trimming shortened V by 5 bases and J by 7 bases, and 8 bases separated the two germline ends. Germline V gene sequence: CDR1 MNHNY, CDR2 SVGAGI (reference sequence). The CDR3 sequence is CASSPGSEAFF. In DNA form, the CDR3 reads TGTGCCAGCAGTCCGGGCAGTGAAGCTTTCTTT.

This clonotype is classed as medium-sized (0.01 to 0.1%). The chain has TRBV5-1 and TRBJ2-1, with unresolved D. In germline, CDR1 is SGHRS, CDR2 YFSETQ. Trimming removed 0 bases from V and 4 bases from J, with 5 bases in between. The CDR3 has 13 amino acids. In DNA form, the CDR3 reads TGCGCCAGCAGCTTGGGCGGTTACAATGAGCAGTTCTTC. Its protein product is CASSLGGYNEQFF.